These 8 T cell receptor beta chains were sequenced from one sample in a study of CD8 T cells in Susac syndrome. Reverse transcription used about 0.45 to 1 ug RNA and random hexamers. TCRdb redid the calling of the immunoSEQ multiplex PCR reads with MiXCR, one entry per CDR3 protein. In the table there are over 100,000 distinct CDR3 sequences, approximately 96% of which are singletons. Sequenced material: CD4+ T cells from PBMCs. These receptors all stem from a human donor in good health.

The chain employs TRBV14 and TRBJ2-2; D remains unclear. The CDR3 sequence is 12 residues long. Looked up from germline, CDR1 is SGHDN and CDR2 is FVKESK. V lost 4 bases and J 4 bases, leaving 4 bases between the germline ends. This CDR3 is CASSPGTGELFF. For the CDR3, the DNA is TGTGCCAGCAGCCCGGGCACCGGGGAGCTGTTTTTT.

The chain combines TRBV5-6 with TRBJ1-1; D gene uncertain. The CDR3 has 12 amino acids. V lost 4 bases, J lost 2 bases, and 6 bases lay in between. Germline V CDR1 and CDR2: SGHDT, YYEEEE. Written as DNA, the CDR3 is TGTGCCAGCAGCCGTTATAACACTGAAGCTTTCTTT. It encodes CASSRYNTEAFF.

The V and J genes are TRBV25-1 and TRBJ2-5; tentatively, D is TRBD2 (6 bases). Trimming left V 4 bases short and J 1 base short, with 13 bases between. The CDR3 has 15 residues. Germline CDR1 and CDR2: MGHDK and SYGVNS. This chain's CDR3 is CASSATGGLQETQYF. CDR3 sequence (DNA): TGTGCCAGCAGTGCCACCGGGGGACTCCAAGAGACCCAGTACTTC.

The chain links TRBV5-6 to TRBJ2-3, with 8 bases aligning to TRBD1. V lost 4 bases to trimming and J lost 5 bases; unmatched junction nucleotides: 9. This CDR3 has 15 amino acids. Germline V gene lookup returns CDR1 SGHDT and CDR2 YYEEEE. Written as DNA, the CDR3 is TGTGCCAGCAGCCGCGGGCAGGGGGCCGGAGATACGCAGTATTTT. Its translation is CASSRGQGAGDTQYF.

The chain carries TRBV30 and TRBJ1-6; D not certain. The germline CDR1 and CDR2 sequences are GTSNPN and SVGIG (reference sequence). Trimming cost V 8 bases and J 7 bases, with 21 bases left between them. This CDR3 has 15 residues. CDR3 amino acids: CALVLAQGLNSPLHF. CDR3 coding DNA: TGTGCCCTCGTATTGGCCCAAGGGCTGAATTCACCCCTCCACTTT.

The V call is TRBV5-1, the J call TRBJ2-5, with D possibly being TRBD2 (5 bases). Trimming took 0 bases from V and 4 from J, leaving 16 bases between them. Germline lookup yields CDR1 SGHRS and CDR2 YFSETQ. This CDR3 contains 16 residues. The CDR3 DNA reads TGCGCCAGCAGCTTGGAGGTGGCCCTGAGGGCAGAGACCCAGTACTTC. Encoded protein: CASSLEVALRAETQYF.

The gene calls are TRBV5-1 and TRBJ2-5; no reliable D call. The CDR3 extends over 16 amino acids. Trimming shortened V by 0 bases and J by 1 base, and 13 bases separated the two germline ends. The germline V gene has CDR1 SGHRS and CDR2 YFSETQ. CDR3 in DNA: TGCGCCAGCAGCTTGGCCGCATCCTGGGCCCAAGAGACCCAGTACTTC. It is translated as CASSLAASWAQETQYF. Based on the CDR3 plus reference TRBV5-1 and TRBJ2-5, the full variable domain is KAGVTQTPRYLIKTRGQQVTLSCSPISGHRSVSWYQQTPGQGLQFLFEYFSETQRNKGNFPGRFSGRQFSNSRSEMNVSTLELGDSALYLCASSLAASWAQETQYFGPGTRLLVL.

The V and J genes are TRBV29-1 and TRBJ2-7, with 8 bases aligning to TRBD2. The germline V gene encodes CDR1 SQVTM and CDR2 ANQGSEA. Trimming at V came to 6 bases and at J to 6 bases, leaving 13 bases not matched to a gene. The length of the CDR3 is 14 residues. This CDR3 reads CSVDLTGGRAEQYF. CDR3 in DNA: TGCAGCGTCGATCTAACGGGGGGGCGGGCCGAGCAGTACTTC.